Shown below are 22 T cell receptor beta chains from a single sample sequenced in a study of OX40 agonist ivuxolimab in advanced cancers. The data were produced by immunoSEQ multiplex PCR, yet TCRdb's version contains in-frame clones alone and is incomplete. The repertoire has 50,000 to 75,000 clones, roughly 88% of them found once; the top ten carry over 1%. The source was CD4+ or CD8+ T cells sorted from blood, collected in a trial of the OX40 agonist ivuxolimab. The receptors originated from an adult with an advanced solid tumor such as melanoma, head and neck, liver or kidney cancer.

This clone was counted once. The rearrangement uses TRBV6-1 and TRBJ1-5, with D possibly TRBD1 on 5 matching bases. Germline V gene data show CDR1 as MNHNS and CDR2 as SASEGT. CDR3 size: 14 residues. Trimming pared 6 bases from V and 6 bases from J, leaving 15 bases between. The CDR3 coding sequence is TGTGCCAGCAGGATGGACATATTACTTCAGCCCCAGCATTTT. Its protein product is CASRMDILLQPQHF.

The rearrangement links TRBV6-1 to TRBJ1-2; 7 positions match TRBD1. CDR1 and CDR2 from the germline V gene are MNHNS and SASEGT. This CDR3 has 15 amino acids. After removal of 2 bases from V and 4 bases from J, the junction contained 7 bases not matched to a gene. For the CDR3, the DNA is TGTGCCAGCAGTGAACTACAGACAGGGCCCTATGGCTACACCTTC. It specifies CASSELQTGPYGYTF.

The rearrangement uses TRBV7-8 and TRBJ2-7, with TRBD2 matching over 10 bases. CDR1 is SGHVS and CDR2 is FQNEAQ in the germline V gene. The CDR3 runs 17 residues. V gave up 0 bases and J gave up 5 bases; unmatched junction bases: 10. The CDR3: CASSLAPRTSGYHEQYF. The CDR3 DNA is TGTGCCAGCAGCTTAGCACCCAGGACTAGCGGCTACCACGAGCAGTACTTC.

The chain uses TRBV30 and TRBJ1-2; possible D gene TRBD1, 5 bases. Looked up from germline, CDR1 is GTSNPN and CDR2 is SVGIG (reference sequence). The CDR3 is 14 residues long. The V end lost 2 bases, the J end lost 8 bases, and 18 bases lay between the germline ends. CDR3: CAWSPGLLGYGYTF. CDR3 in DNA: TGTGCCTGGAGTCCGGGACTCCTGGGGTACGGCTACACCTTC.

The rearrangement joins TRBV7-3 to TRBJ2-5; 8 bases align to TRBD2. With 5 bases clipped from V and 1 base from J, the junction kept 6 bases outside the gene matches. This CDR3 region has 15 residues. In germline, CDR1 is SGHTA, CDR2 FQGTGA. CDR3 sequence: CASSPRGGAQETQYF. In DNA form, the CDR3 reads TGTGCCAGCAGCCCCCGGGGGGGAGCCCAAGAGACCCAGTACTTC.

The rearrangement joins TRBV7-6 to TRBJ1-2; D gene uncertain. The CDR3 extends over 13 amino acids. Germline assignment: CDR1 SGHVS and CDR2 FNYEAQ. V gave up 4 bases and J gave up 6 bases, with 12 bases separating them. This CDR3 is CASSSLGLDGYTF. Here the CDR3 DNA reads TGTGCCAGCAGCTCCCTGGGGTTGGATGGCTACACCTTC.

V and J are TRBV6-1 and TRBJ1-5; D not resolved. The CDR3 is 12 residues long. Trimming stripped 8 bases from V and 5 bases from J, with 10 bases between. The V gene's germline CDR1 is MNHNS and CDR2 SASEGT. The CDR3 DNA reads TGTGCCAGCGCACACAGTGATCAGCCCCAGCATTTT. Protein: CASAHSDQPQHF.

The chain couples TRBV2 to TRBJ2-3; 9 nucleotides align to TRBD2. This CDR3 is built from 12 residues. Trimming took 6 bases from V and 8 from J; bases not matched to a gene: 3. Germline V gene sequence: CDR1 SNHLY, CDR2 FYNNEI. The CDR3 sequence is CASRLAGTTQYF. The DNA for the CDR3 is TGTGCCAGCAGGCTAGCGGGAACTACGCAGTATTTT. Drawing the rest from reference TRBV2 and TRBJ2-3, the complete variable domain is EPEVTQTPSHQVTQMGQEVILRCVPISNHLYFYWYRQILGQKVEFLVSFYNNEISEKSEIFDDQFSVERPDGSNFTLKIRSTKLEDSAMYFCASRLAGTTQYFGPGTRLTVL.

V usage is TRBV5-4 and J usage is TRBJ2-3; 13 bases match TRBD2. The CDR3 is made up of 17 amino acids. The V gene's germline CDR1 is SGHNT and CDR2 YYREEE (reference sequence). V lost 3 bases and J lost 0; bases outside the gene matches: 4. This CDR3 is CASSSPTSGGSTDTQYF. CDR3 sequence (DNA): TGTGCCAGCAGCTCGCCGACTAGCGGGGGGAGCACAGATACGCAGTATTTT.

V is TRBV9 and J is TRBJ1-2; the D is unclear. The CDR3 runs to 14 residues. The germline V gene has CDR1 SGDLS and CDR2 YYNGEE. V was pared by 0 bases and J by 2 bases, with 8 bases between. CDR3: CASSVGGWNYGYTF. DNA for the CDR3: TGTGCCAGCAGCGTAGGGGGTTGGAACTATGGCTACACCTTC.

V usage is TRBV20-1 and J usage is TRBJ2-5; D gene ambiguous. V lost 3 bases and J 4 bases, leaving 6 bases between the germline ends. The CDR3 covers 11 residues. Looked up from germline, CDR1 is DFQATT and CDR2 is SNEGSKA (reference sequence). The CDR3 loop reads CSASSGETQYF. As DNA, the CDR3 is TGCAGTGCTAGTTCGGGAGAGACCCAGTACTTC.

The chain combines TRBV29-1 with TRBJ2-7; the D is unclear. V lost 3 bases, J lost 4 bases, and 7 bases lay in between. Germline values: CDR1 SQVTM, CDR2 ANQGSEA. CDR3 length: 11 residues. The CDR3 protein is CSVDFNYEQYF. Here the CDR3 DNA reads TGCAGCGTTGATTTTAATTACGAGCAGTACTTC.

Only a few counts were recorded for this clone. This chain joins TRBV28 and TRBJ1-4, with unresolved D. CDR1 is MDHEN and CDR2 is SYDVKM in the germline V gene. Trimming shortened V by 7 bases and J by 8 bases, and 11 bases separated the two germline ends. There are 12 residues in the CDR3. The CDR3 DNA is TGTGCCAGCAATGGGATGGGGGAAAAACTGTTTTTT. It is translated as CASNGMGEKLFF. The full variable domain, rest sourced from reference TRBV28 and TRBJ1-4, is DVKVTQSSRYLVKRTGEKVFLECVQDMDHENMFWYRQDPGLGLRLIYFSYDVKMKEKGDIPEGYSVSREKKERFSLILESASTNQTSMYLCASNGMGEKLFFGSGTQLSVL.

The chain combines TRBV13 with TRBJ2-5; the D gene is possibly TRBD2 (5 bases). Per the germline V gene, CDR1 is PRHDT and CDR2 is FYEKMQ (reference sequence). Trimming pared 1 base from V and 4 bases from J, leaving 7 bases between. This CDR3 has 13 amino acids. CDR3 sequence: CASSLVAGETQYF. In nucleotides, the CDR3 is TGTGCCAGCAGCTTAGTTGCGGGAGAGACCCAGTACTTC.

V gene TRBV7-9 combines with J gene TRBJ2-3, with D tentatively TRBD2 (6 bases). The germline V gene encodes CDR1 SEHNR and CDR2 FQNEAQ (reference sequence). Trimming stripped 5 bases from V and 6 bases from J, with 15 bases between. CDR3 length: 14 amino acids. DNA of the CDR3: TGTGCCAGCAGCCCGGCGGGGTACTCCGATACGCAGTATTTT. It encodes CASSPAGYSDTQYF.

The rearrangement joins TRBV6-1 to TRBJ1-1; tentatively, D is TRBD1 (5 bases). CDR3 length: 13 residues. CDR1 and CDR2 from the germline V gene are MNHNS and SASEGT. V lost 2 bases and J lost 3, with 7 bases in between. The CDR3 sequence: CASSENRYTEAFF. CDR3 nucleotides: TGTGCCAGCAGTGAAAACAGGTACACTGAAGCTTTCTTT.

CDR3 in amino acids: CASSMGQINSPLHF. The CDR3 DNA is TGTGCCAGCAGTATGGGACAAATCAATTCACCCCTCCACTTT. This chain connects TRBV28 to TRBJ1-6; D may be TRBD1 (6 bases). The V end was cut by 5 bases, the J end by 7 bases, with 12 bases between. The CDR3 loop spans 14 amino acids. Germline values: CDR1 MDHEN, CDR2 SYDVKM.

V usage is TRBV7-9 and J usage is TRBJ2-1; 8 bases align to TRBD2. This CDR3 contains 15 residues. Germline lookup yields CDR1 SEHNR and CDR2 FQNEAQ (reference sequence). V shed 4 bases, J shed 5 bases, and the junction held 7 bases outside the gene matches. Here the CDR3 DNA reads TGTGCCAGCAGCTGGCATGGAGCGGGAGACAATGAGCAGTTCTTC. Its protein is CASSWHGAGDNEQFF.

This chain joins TRBV5-1 and TRBJ2-1, with TRBD1 as a possible D gene (6 bases). CDR1 is SGHRS and CDR2 is YFSETQ in the germline V gene. This CDR3 is 16 amino acids long. With 4 bases removed from V and 8 bases from J, the gap between germline ends came to 22 bases. The CDR3 region is CASSHGDILIVDEQFF. In nucleotides, the CDR3 is TGCGCCAGCAGCCATGGGGACATTTTGATAGTGGATGAGCAGTTCTTC.

V and J are TRBV4-2 and TRBJ2-1, with 7 bases lining up with TRBD2. Losses at the gene ends were 4 bases for V and 0 bases for J; bases not matched to a gene: 9. The CDR3 length is 17 residues. Germline V gives CDR1 LGHNA, CDR2 YNFKEQ. The CDR3 DNA sequence: TGTGCCAGCAGCCGGGATGGAGGGGAGGGCTCCTACAATGAGCAGTTCTTC. This gives the protein CASSRDGGEGSYNEQFF.

The chain carries TRBV2 and TRBJ2-2; D is undetermined. Trimming shortened V by 8 bases and J by 0 bases, and 10 bases separated the two germline ends. Germline values: CDR1 SNHLY, CDR2 FYNNEI. This CDR3 comprises 14 residues. The CDR3 here is CASDDRPNTGELFF. The CDR3, as DNA: TGTGCCAGCGACGATAGGCCGAACACCGGGGAGCTGTTTTTT.

This chain uses TRBV11-3 with TRBJ2-3, with 11 bases matching TRBD1. This CDR3 has 15 residues. Trimming cost V 5 bases and J 5 bases; bases outside gene matches: 6. Germline lookup yields CDR1 SGHNT and CDR2 YENEEA. For the CDR3, the DNA is TGTGCCAGCAGCCCTGGGACAGGGGGTGGAGATACGCAGTATTTT. This encodes CASSPGTGGGDTQYF.